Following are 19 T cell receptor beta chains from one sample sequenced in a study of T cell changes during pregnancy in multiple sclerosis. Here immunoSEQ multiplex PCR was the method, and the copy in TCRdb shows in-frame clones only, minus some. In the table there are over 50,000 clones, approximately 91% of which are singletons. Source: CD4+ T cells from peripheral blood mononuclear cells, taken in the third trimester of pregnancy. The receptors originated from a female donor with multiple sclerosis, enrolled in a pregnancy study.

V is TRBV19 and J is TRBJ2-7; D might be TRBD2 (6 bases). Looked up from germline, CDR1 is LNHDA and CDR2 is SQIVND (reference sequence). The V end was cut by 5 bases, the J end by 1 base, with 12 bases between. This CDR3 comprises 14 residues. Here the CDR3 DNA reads TGTGCCAGTAGTTCTAGCGCGCCGTCCTACGAGCAGTACTTC. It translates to CASSSSAPSYEQYF. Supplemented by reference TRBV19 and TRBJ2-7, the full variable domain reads DGGITQSPKYLFRKEGQNVTLSCEQNLNHDAMYWYRQDPGQGLRLIYYSQIVNDFQKGDIAEGYSVSREKKESFPLTVTSAQKNPTAFYLCASSSSAPSYEQYFGPGTRLTVT.

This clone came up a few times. This CDR3 is CASSERVTEAFF. The CDR3 DNA reads TGTGCCAGCAGTGAACGAGTGACTGAAGCTTTCTTT. The gene calls are TRBV2 and TRBJ1-1; D unclear. Germline values: CDR1 SNHLY, CDR2 FYNNEI. The ends were cut back, 2 bases at V and 5 bases at J, with 6 bases in the middle. The CDR3 runs to 12 residues.

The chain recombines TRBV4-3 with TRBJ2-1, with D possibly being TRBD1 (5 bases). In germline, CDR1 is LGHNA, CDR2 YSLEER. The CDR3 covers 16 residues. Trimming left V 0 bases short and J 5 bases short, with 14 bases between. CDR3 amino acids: CASSQEGAGYNNEQFF. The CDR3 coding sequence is TGCGCCAGCAGCCAAGAAGGGGCAGGGTATAACAATGAGCAGTTCTTC.

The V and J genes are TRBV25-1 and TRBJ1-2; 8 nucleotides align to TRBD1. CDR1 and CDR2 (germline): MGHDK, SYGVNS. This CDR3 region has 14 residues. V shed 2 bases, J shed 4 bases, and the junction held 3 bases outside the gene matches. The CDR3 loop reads CASSEGGQAYGYTF. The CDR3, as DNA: TGTGCCAGCAGTGAAGGGGGACAGGCCTATGGCTACACCTTC.

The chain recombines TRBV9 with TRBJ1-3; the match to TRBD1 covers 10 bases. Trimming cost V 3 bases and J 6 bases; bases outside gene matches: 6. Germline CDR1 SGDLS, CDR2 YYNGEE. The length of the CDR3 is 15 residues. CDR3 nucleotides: TGTGCCAGCAGCGCCTCCGGGACAGGGGTAAACACCATATATTTT. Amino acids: CASSASGTGVNTIYF.

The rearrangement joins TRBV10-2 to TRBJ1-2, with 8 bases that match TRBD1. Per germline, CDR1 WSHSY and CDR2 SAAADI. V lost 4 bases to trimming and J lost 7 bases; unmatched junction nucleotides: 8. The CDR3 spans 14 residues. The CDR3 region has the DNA TGCGCCAGCAGTGCGGACAGGGTGCGAGGTGGCTACACCTTC. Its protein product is CASSADRVRGGYTF.

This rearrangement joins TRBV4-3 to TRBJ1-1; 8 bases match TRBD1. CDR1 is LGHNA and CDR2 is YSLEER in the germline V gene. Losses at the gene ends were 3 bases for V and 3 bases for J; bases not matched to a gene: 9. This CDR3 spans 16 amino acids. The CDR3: CASSHRQGRRDTEAFF. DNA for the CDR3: TGCGCCAGCAGCCACCGACAGGGGCGACGGGACACTGAAGCTTTCTTT.

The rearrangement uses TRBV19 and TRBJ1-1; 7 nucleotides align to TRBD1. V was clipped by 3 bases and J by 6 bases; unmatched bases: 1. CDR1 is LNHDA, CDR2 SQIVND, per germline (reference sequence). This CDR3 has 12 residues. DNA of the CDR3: TGTGCCAGTAGTATGAGGGGGCCTGAAGCTTTCTTT. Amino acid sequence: CASSMRGPEAFF.

This CDR3 reads CAWTPGGLAGGETQYF. The CDR3 coding sequence is TGTGCCTGGACCCCCGGAGGGCTAGCGGGGGGAGAGACCCAGTACTTC. The V gene is TRBV30, the J gene TRBJ2-5, with 11 nucleotides matching TRBD2. The germline V gene has CDR1 GTSNPN and CDR2 SVGIG (reference sequence). With 4 bases clipped from V and 4 bases from J, the junction kept 11 bases outside the gene matches. The length of the CDR3 is 16 residues.

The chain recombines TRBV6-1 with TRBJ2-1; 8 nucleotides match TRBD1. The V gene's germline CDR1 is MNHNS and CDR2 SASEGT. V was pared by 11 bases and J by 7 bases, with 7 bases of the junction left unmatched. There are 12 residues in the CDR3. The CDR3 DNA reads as TGTGCCGGCGACAGGGGACGAAATGAGCAGTTCTTC. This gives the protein CAGDRGRNEQFF.

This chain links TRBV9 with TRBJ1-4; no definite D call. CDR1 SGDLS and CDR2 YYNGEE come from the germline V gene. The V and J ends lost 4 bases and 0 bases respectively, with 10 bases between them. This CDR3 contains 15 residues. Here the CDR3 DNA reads TGTGCCAGCAGCCTTGAGGCAGCAACTAATGAAAAACTGTTTTTT. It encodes CASSLEAATNEKLFF.

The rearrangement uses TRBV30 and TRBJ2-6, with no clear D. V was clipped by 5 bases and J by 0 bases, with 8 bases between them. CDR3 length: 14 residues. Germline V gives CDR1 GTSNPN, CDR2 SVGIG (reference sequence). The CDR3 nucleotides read TGTGCCTGGGATCCTAGCTCTGGGGCCAACGTCCTGACTTTC. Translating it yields CAWDPSSGANVLTF.

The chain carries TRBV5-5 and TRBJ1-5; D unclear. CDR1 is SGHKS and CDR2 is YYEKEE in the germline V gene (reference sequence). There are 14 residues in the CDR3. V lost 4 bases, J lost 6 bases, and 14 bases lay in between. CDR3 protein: CASSPKPGGQPQHF. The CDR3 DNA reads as TGTGCCAGCAGCCCGAAACCAGGTGGTCAGCCCCAGCATTTT.

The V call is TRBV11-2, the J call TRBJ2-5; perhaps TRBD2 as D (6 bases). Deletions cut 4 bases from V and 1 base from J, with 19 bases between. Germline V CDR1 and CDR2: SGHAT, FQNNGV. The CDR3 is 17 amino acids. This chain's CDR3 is CASSYPRSGLFQETQYF. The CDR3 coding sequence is TGTGCCAGCAGCTACCCGCGGAGCGGGTTGTTCCAAGAGACCCAGTACTTC.

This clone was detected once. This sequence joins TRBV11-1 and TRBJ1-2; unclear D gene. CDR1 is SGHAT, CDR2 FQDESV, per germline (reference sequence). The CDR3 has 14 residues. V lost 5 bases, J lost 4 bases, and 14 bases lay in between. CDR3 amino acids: CASSRSTAGYGYTF. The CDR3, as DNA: TGTGCCAGCAGCCGCAGTACAGCGGGCTATGGCTACACCTTC.

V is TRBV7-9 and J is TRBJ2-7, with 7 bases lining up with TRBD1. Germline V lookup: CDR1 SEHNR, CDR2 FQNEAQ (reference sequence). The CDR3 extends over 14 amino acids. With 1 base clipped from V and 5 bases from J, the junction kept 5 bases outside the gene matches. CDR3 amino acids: CASSLGQGVDEQYF. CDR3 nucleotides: TGTGCCAGCAGCTTAGGGCAGGGGGTTGACGAGCAGTACTTC.

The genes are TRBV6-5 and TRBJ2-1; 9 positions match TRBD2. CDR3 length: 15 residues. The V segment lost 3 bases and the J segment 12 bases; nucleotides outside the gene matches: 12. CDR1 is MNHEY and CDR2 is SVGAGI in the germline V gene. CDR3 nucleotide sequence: TGTGCCAGCAGTTATAGTCTCGGGACTAGCAAGTCGCAGTTCTTC. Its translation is CASSYSLGTSKSQFF.

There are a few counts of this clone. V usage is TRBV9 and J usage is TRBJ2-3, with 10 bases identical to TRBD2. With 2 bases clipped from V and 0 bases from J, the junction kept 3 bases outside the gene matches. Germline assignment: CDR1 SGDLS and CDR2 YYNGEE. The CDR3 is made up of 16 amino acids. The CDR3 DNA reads TGTGCCAGCAGCGTCGAACTAGCGGGAAGCACAGATACGCAGTATTTT. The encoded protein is CASSVELAGSTDTQYF.

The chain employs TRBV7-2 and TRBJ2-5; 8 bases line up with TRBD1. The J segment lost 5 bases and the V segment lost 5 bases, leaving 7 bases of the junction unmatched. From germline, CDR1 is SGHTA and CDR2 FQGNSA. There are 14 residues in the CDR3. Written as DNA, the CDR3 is TGTGCCAGCAGCCCCATGAGGACAGGGGAGACCCAGTACTTC. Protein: CASSPMRTGETQYF.